Listed here are 9 T cell receptor beta chains from one sample, sequenced in a study of blood T cells in healthy people across ages. Combining a sample-barcoded 5' primer with a J-beta primer mix, a second PCR ran for 7 to 11 cycles. A single record per CDR3 protein comes from TCRdb applying MiXCR to the 5' RACE reads. This repertoire shows about 800,000 distinct CDR3 sequences, more than 35% found once; its top ten account for 18%. The sequencing sample was made of blood. The receptors stem from an elderly man in good health.

The count of this clonotype is one. The rearrangement joins TRBV5-1 to TRBJ2-1; TRBD1 or TRBD2 may be the D gene (5 bases each). Trimming shortened V by 0 bases and J by 11 bases, and 12 bases separated the two germline ends. This CDR3 is built from 13 residues. The V gene's germline CDR1 is SGHRS and CDR2 YFSETQ. For the CDR3, the DNA is TGCGCCAGCAGCTTGGGAGGGGACGACCAGCAGTTCTTC. Protein: CASSLGGDDQQFF. The entire variable domain, with the rest obtained from reference TRBV5-1 and TRBJ2-1, is as follows: KAGVTQTPRYLIKTRGQQVTLSCSPISGHRSVSWYQQTPGQGLQFLFEYFSETQRNKGNFPGRFSGRQFSNSRSEMNVSTLELGDSALYLCASSLGGDDQQFFGPGTRLTVL.

In its sample, this clonotype was seen a few times. The rearrangement uses TRBV20-1 and TRBJ2-1, with 12 bases that match TRBD2. The junction had 8 bases not matched to a gene; V was cut back by 5 bases and J by 9 bases. Germline V gene data show CDR1 as DFQATT and CDR2 as SNEGSKA (reference sequence). This CDR3 region has 14 residues. The CDR3 DNA follows: TGCAGTGCTTTAACTAGCGGGAGGTTTGGTGAGCAGTTCTTC. It specifies CSALTSGRFGEQFF.

V gene TRBV4-2 combines with J gene TRBJ2-1; the match to TRBD2 covers 11 bases. CDR3 size: 17 residues. J lost 3 bases, V lost 4 bases, and 8 bases had no gene match. Germline-derived CDR1 and CDR2 are LGHNA and YNFKEQ. CDR3 DNA sequence: TGTGCCAGCAGCCTTACTAGCGGGAGCTCTCGCTACAATGAGCAGTTCTTC. Amino acids: CASSLTSGSSRYNEQFF.

This clonotype was counted many times. The rearrangement joins TRBV12-3 or TRBV12-4 to TRBJ2-5; D might be TRBD2 (5 bases). The V end was cut by 7 bases, the J end by 11 bases, with 17 bases between. This CDR3 has 12 amino acids. CDR3 sequence reads: CASTFDSDEQYF. In DNA, the CDR3 is TGTGCCAGCACCTTTGATAGCGATGAGCAGTACTTC.

The chain uses TRBV27 and TRBJ2-3; 7 positions match TRBD1. This CDR3 region has 14 residues. The germline V gene has CDR1 MNHEY and CDR2 SMNVEV (reference sequence). The junction had 9 bases not matched to a gene; V was cut back by 6 bases and J by 6 bases. In DNA, the CDR3 is TGTGCCAGCAGCCGCCCTGGCAGGGGGGATACGCAGTATTTT. This codes for CASSRPGRGDTQYF.

The sample holds a few counts of this clonotype. V gene TRBV15 combines with J gene TRBJ2-3; D unresolved. With 5 bases removed from V and 2 bases from J, the gap between germline ends came to 11 bases. CDR1 and CDR2 (germline): LNHNV, YYDKDF (reference sequence). The CDR3 loop spans 14 amino acids. The CDR3 sequence: CATSQQTPTDTQYF. The DNA of the CDR3 is TGTGCCACCAGCCAACAAACGCCCACAGATACGCAGTATTTT.

This chain links TRBV15 with TRBJ2-4, with a possible D match to TRBD1 (6 bases). The better agreement between TRBJ2-7 and the DNA end casts doubt on the J call. This CDR3 comprises 12 residues. Germline CDR1 reads LNHNV; CDR2 reads YYDKDF (reference sequence). DNA of the CDR3: TGTGCCACGTGGGACACCGCCTACGAGCAGTACTTC. Translation gives CATWDTAYEQYF.

In this sample, this clonotype turned up a few times. V is TRBV29-1 and J is TRBJ2-1; 10 bases are a match to TRBD2. The CDR3 is made up of 11 amino acids. J gave up 6 bases and V 7 bases, and 0 bases lay outside the gene matches. Germline CDR1 is SQVTM and CDR2 is ANQGSEA. CDR3: CSGTSGNEQFF. The DNA of the CDR3 is TGCAGCGGGACTAGCGGCAATGAGCAGTTCTTC.

This clonotype has a single count. The chain links TRBV4-3 to TRBJ1-6, with a possible D match to TRBD1 (5 bases). CDR3 length equals 15 residues. Germline-derived CDR1 and CDR2 are LGHNA and YSLEER. The V and J ends lost 1 base and 10 bases respectively, with 14 bases between them. The CDR3 region is CASSQVSGNESPLHF. The CDR3 DNA reads TGCGCCAGCAGCCAAGTGTCAGGGAACGAGTCACCCCTCCACTTT.